One T cell receptor beta chain is described in this entry. Sequencing was performed with immunoSEQ multiplex PCR; in TCRdb, only in-frame clones are kept and a portion is missing. The data hold around 77,000 clones, with 85% to 95% observed a single time. This record belongs to a study of OX40 agonist ivuxolimab in advanced cancers. About the study: Clinicians treated patients with ivuxolimab, an agonistic anti-OX40 (CD134) antibody.

Germline V CDR1 and CDR2: SGHVS, FNYEAQ. V was pared by 6 bases and J by 5 bases, with 19 bases between. The CDR3 sequence is 16 residues long. This chain joins TRBV7-6 and TRBJ2-2; a weak D match, TRBD2 (7 bases). This specimen consisted of CD4+ or CD8+ T cells sorted from blood, obtained in a trial of the OX40 agonist ivuxolimab. The TCR was taken from an adult with an advanced solid tumor such as melanoma, head and neck, liver or kidney cancer. CDR3 nucleotides: TGTGCCAGCAGTTTCAGGGGAGGGGATTTAACCGGGGAGCTGTTTTTT. Its translation is CASSFRGGDLTGELFF. Full variable domain (remainder filled in from reference TRBV7-6 and TRBJ2-2): GAGVSQSPRYKVTKRGQDVALRCDPISGHVSLYWYRQALGQGPEFLTYFNYEAQQDKSGLPNDRFSAERPEGSISTLTIQRTEQRDSAMYRCASSFRGGDLTGELFFGEGSRLTVL.